Following are 7 T cell receptor beta chains from one sample sequenced in a study of cytomegalovirus exposure and HLA in healthy donors. The table came from immunoSEQ multiplex PCR; TCRdb's copy has only in-frame clones and leaves some out. The sample shows some 150,000 clones, roughly 90% of them seen only once. Material: PBMCs. The receptors shown here come from a man younger than 30 in good health and CMV-seropositive.

The chain employs TRBV4-1 and TRBJ2-4; 12 positions match TRBD2. The germline V gene has CDR1 MGHRA and CDR2 YSYEKL. The ends lost 3 bases at V and 9 bases at J; junction bases unmatched: 6. The length of the CDR3 is 15 residues. CDR3 protein: CASSQKTSGSGIQYF. In DNA, the CDR3 is TGCGCCAGCAGCCAGAAGACTAGCGGGAGTGGCATTCAGTACTTC.

This CDR3 is CASRSTLSDEQFF. In nucleotides, the CDR3 is TGCGCCAGCAGATCGACTTTAAGCGATGAGCAGTTCTTC. The rearrangement joins TRBV4-1 to TRBJ2-1, with D unresolved. Trimming took off 6 bases at V and 8 bases at J, with 14 bases between the two ends. Germline loops: CDR1 MGHRA, CDR2 YSYEKL. The CDR3 is made up of 13 amino acids.

The chain is built from TRBV19 and TRBJ1-5; a weak D match, TRBD1 (6 bases). The CDR3 consists of 13 residues. Germline-derived CDR1 and CDR2 are LNHDA and SQIVND (reference sequence). Deletions cut 7 bases from V and 10 bases from J, with 17 bases between. The CDR3 DNA reads TGTGCCAGTAAATCCCGGGACAACTCTCCCCAGCATTTT. It encodes CASKSRDNSPQHF.

The CDR3 here is CASRPTTANTEAFF. Written as DNA, the CDR3 is TGTGCCAGCAGACCAACCACAGCGAACACTGAAGCTTTCTTT. The rearrangement uses TRBV13 and TRBJ1-1; no definite D call. Germline V lookup: CDR1 PRHDT, CDR2 FYEKMQ (reference sequence). V gave up 6 bases and J gave up 1 base, with 12 bases separating them. This CDR3 has 14 amino acids.

The chain employs TRBV7-9 and TRBJ2-4; D unclear. CDR3 length: 15 residues. V gave up 1 base and J gave up 0 bases, with 7 bases separating them. Germline CDR1 and CDR2: SEHNR and FQNEAQ (reference sequence). The CDR3 region has the DNA TGTGCCAGCAGCTTAGAAAGACTAGCCAAAAACATTCAGTACTTC. Translation: CASSLERLAKNIQYF.

This clone came up once. The V and J genes are TRBV11-2 and TRBJ1-2, with 7 bases aligning to TRBD1. After removal of 1 base from V and 6 bases from J, the junction contained 14 bases not matched to a gene. CDR1 and CDR2 (germline): SGHAT, FQNNGV. The CDR3 is made up of 17 amino acids. Here the CDR3 DNA reads TGTGCCAGCAGCTTAGCCCACGAGGGGGCCCAAGGACATGGCTACACCTTC. This gives the protein CASSLAHEGAQGHGYTF.

V usage is TRBV6-5 and J usage is TRBJ1-1, with D maybe TRBD1 (5 bases). Germline CDR1 is MNHEY and CDR2 is SVGAGI. This CDR3 contains 13 residues. V shed 4 bases and J shed 1 base, with 7 bases lying between them. The chain's CDR3 is CASSSQGNTEAFF. CDR3 coding DNA: TGTGCCAGCAGTTCCCAGGGGAACACTGAAGCTTTCTTT.